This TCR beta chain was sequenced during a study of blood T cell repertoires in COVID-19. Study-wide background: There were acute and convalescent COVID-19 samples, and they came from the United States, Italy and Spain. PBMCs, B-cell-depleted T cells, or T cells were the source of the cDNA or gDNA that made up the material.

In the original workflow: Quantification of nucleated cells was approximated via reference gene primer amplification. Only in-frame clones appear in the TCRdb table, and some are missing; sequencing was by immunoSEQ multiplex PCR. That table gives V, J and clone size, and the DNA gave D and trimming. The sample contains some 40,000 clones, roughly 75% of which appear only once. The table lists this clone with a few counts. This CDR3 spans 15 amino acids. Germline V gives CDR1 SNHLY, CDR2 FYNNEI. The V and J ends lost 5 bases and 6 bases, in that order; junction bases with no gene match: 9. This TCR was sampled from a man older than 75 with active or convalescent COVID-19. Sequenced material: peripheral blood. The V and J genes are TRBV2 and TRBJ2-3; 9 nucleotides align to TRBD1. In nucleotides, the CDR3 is TGTGCCAGCAGTCAAAAGGGACAGGGTACGGATACGCAGTATTTT. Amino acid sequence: CASSQKGQGTDTQYF.